One sample yielded the 28 T cell receptor beta chains listed below, sequenced in a study of blood T cell repertoires in COVID-19. Measured with immunoSEQ multiplex PCR; TCRdb has only the in-frame clones, and not every one. Here the sample spans about 380,000 clones, about 90% being singletons. Sequencing used peripheral blood. These receptors all come from a man aged 40-49 years with acute or convalescent COVID-19.

This clone was observed a single time. The V and J genes are TRBV3-1 (or the pseudogene TRBV3-2) and TRBJ1-1; D is uncertain. CDR3 size: 13 residues. The germline V gene has CDR1 LGHDT and CDR2 YNNKEL (reference sequence). V lost 0 bases and J lost 8, with 10 bases in between. This chain's CDR3 is CASSQDPEIEAFF. The DNA for the CDR3 is TGTGCCAGCAGCCAAGATCCTGAGATAGAAGCTTTCTTT.

This clone was counted between two and nine times. V gene TRBV3-1 (or the pseudogene TRBV3-2) combines with J gene TRBJ1-6; no clear D. CDR3 length: 15 residues. Germline V lookup: CDR1 LGHDT, CDR2 YNNKEL (reference sequence). The V gene lost 0 bases and the J gene lost 7 bases, with 10 bases spanning the gap. CDR3 in amino acids: CASSQDEAVNSPLHF. In DNA form, the CDR3 reads TGTGCCAGCAGCCAAGATGAGGCCGTCAATTCACCCCTCCACTTT.

V usage is TRBV5-1 and J usage is TRBJ1-5; no clear D gene. Germline V gene lookup returns CDR1 SGHRS and CDR2 YFSETQ. The CDR3 spans 14 residues. V was trimmed by 0 bases and J by 7 bases, leaving 11 bases between them. The CDR3 coding sequence is TGCGCCAGCAGCTTGGGCGGGAGAGAACAGCCCCAGCATTTT. Protein product: CASSLGGREQPQHF.

The J gene is TRBJ1-5, the V gene TRBV4-2; 7 nucleotides line up with TRBD1. The CDR3 runs 16 residues. Trimming removed 0 bases from V and 1 base from J; junction bases left unmatched: 3. Germline V gene lookup returns CDR1 LGHNA and CDR2 YNFKEQ. In DNA form, the CDR3 reads TGTGCCAGCAGCCAAGATATGGGACAGAGCAATCAGCCCCAGCATTTT. Translated, it gives CASSQDMGQSNQPQHF.

The rearrangement joins TRBV5-1 to TRBJ2-1; 9 nucleotides align to TRBD1. CDR3 size: 15 residues. Germline V gives CDR1 SGHRS, CDR2 YFSETQ. The junction had 6 bases not matched to a gene; V was cut back by 4 bases and J by 4 bases. The CDR3 coding sequence is TGCGCCAGCAGCGGGGGACAGGGTCAATACAATGAGCAGTTCTTC. Translation: CASSGGQGQYNEQFF.

This clone came up once. The chain employs TRBV19 and TRBJ1-2; 7 nucleotides agree with TRBD1. The ends lost 5 bases at V and 5 bases at J; junction bases unmatched: 8. This CDR3 spans 14 amino acids. Per germline, CDR1 LNHDA and CDR2 SQIVND (reference sequence). This CDR3 reads CASSPQGRMYGYTF. Written as DNA, the CDR3 is TGTGCCAGTAGTCCACAGGGGAGAATGTATGGCTACACCTTC.

CDR3 in amino acids: CASSQDSRNTEAFF. The CDR3 coding sequence is TGTGCCAGCAGCCAAGATTCCAGGAACACTGAAGCTTTCTTT. The rearrangement joins TRBV3-1 (or the pseudogene TRBV3-2) to TRBJ1-1, with D unclear. V was trimmed by 0 bases and J by 1 base, leaving 6 bases between them. This CDR3 region has 14 residues. Looked up from germline, CDR1 is LGHDT and CDR2 is YNNKEL (reference sequence).

The sample holds one count of this clone. The V gene is TRBV2, the J gene TRBJ1-3; the D gene is possibly TRBD1 (6 bases). Trimming pared 6 bases from V and 0 bases from J, leaving 21 bases between. Per germline, CDR1 SNHLY and CDR2 FYNNEI. The CDR3 sequence is 18 residues long. CDR3 residues: CASRWTELEYFSGNTIYF. The CDR3 nucleotides are TGTGCCAGCAGGTGGACAGAATTAGAGTATTTCTCTGGAAACACCATATATTTT.

The chain is built from TRBV29-1 and TRBJ2-1; D may be TRBD1 (7 bases). CDR1 and CDR2 (germline): SQVTM, ANQGSEA. Trimming cost V 0 bases and J 4 bases, with 16 bases left between them. This CDR3 has 16 amino acids. CDR3 in amino acids: CSVEESGRGRYNEQFF. In DNA, the CDR3 is TGCAGCGTTGAAGAATCGGGCAGGGGGAGGTACAATGAGCAGTTCTTC.

This sequence joins TRBV9 and TRBJ2-5, with 13 bases fitting TRBD2. J gave up 5 bases and V 4 bases, and 11 bases lay outside the gene matches. In germline, CDR1 is SGDLS, CDR2 YYNGEE. This CDR3 has 17 amino acids. Here the CDR3 reads CASSPRGLAGTGETQYF. The CDR3 DNA follows: TGTGCCAGCAGCCCAAGGGGACTAGCGGGGACGGGGGAGACCCAGTACTTC.

The V gene is TRBV7-8, the J gene TRBJ2-6, with no clear D. The CDR3 has 15 residues. V was clipped by 1 base and J by 5 bases, with 9 bases between them. The germline gives CDR1 SGHVS, CDR2 FQNEAQ. Here the CDR3 reads CASSLGPGRANVLTF. The CDR3 DNA reads TGTGCCAGCAGCTTAGGTCCAGGAAGGGCCAACGTCCTGACTTTC.

The chain uses TRBV14 and TRBJ1-2; TRBD1 matches 8 bases. V trimming: 3 bases; J trimming: 8 bases; junction bases outside the gene matches: 11. Germline CDR1 reads SGHDN; CDR2 reads FVKESK. The CDR3 is made up of 15 amino acids. CDR3 bases: TGTGCCAGCAGCCAGAACAGGGGGATATCGGGAGGCTACACCTTC. It translates to CASSQNRGISGGYTF.

The chain joins TRBV5-1 to TRBJ1-1; D is uncertain. CDR3 length: 14 amino acids. Trimming took off 0 bases at V and 3 bases at J, with 9 bases between the two ends. From germline, CDR1 is SGHRS and CDR2 YFSETQ. The CDR3 DNA sequence: TGCGCCAGCAGCTTGGCCGTCGAGGACACTGAAGCTTTCTTT. This translates into CASSLAVEDTEAFF.

The chain recombines TRBV5-1 with TRBJ1-1; 7 nucleotides agree with TRBD1. The germline V gene has CDR1 SGHRS and CDR2 YFSETQ. The CDR3 consists of 15 residues. The junction had 7 bases not matched to a gene; V was cut back by 4 bases and J by 1 base. CDR3 coding DNA: TGCGCCAGCAGCACCCTAACAGGGGAGAACACTGAAGCTTTCTTT. Amino acids: CASSTLTGENTEAFF.

The V gene is TRBV6-5, the J gene TRBJ1-2, with 7 bases fitting TRBD1. With V trimmed by 5 bases and J by 3 bases, 6 bases remained unmatched. Looked up from germline, CDR1 is MNHEY and CDR2 is SVGAGI. This CDR3 comprises 14 residues. Written as DNA, the CDR3 is TGTGCCAGCAGTCGACAGGGCTCTTACTATGGCTACACCTTC. Amino acid sequence: CASSRQGSYYGYTF.

The chain combines TRBV2 with TRBJ1-2, with TRBD1 matching over 8 bases. CDR3 length: 15 amino acids. Looked up from germline, CDR1 is SNHLY and CDR2 is FYNNEI. V shed 4 bases and J 8 bases; nucleotides not matched to a gene: 12. The CDR3 DNA is TGTGCCAGCAGTGTGAGCAGGGGGCGATCAGGGGGCTACACCTTC. Its protein product is CASSVSRGRSGGYTF.

The chain joins TRBV5-1 to TRBJ1-1; a possible D gene is TRBD1 (6 bases). Germline-derived CDR1 and CDR2 are SGHRS and YFSETQ. Deletions cut 1 base from V and 1 base from J, with 8 bases between. This CDR3 region has 14 residues. The CDR3 loop reads CASSLTGPNTEAFF. CDR3 coding DNA: TGCGCCAGCAGCTTGACAGGGCCGAACACTGAAGCTTTCTTT.

The chain combines TRBV6-2 or TRBV6-3 with TRBJ2-5, with 7 positions matching TRBD1. Trimming cost V 0 bases and J 4 bases; bases outside gene matches: 5. Germline loops: CDR1 MNHEY, CDR2 SVGEGT. CDR3 length: 15 amino acids. CDR3 nucleotide sequence: TGTGCCAGCAGTTACTCTTCGGCAGGGGGAGAGACCCAGTACTTC. The encoded protein is CASSYSSAGGETQYF.

CDR3 region: CASSPDRFGYSPLHF. CDR3 nucleotides: TGTGCCAGCAGTCCCGACAGGTTCGGGTATTCACCCCTCCACTTT. The chain uses TRBV27 and TRBJ1-6, with D possibly TRBD1 on 6 matching bases. The CDR3 has 15 amino acids. Trimming took off 5 bases at V and 8 bases at J, with 16 bases between the two ends. Germline V gene data show CDR1 as MNHEY and CDR2 as SMNVEV (reference sequence).

This chain joins TRBV2 and TRBJ2-3; 8 bases fit TRBD2. The CDR3 loop spans 14 amino acids. Germline trimming cut 8 bases from V and 5 bases from J; bases unmatched to any gene: 9. Looked up from germline, CDR1 is SNHLY and CDR2 is FYNNEI. This chain's CDR3 is CASAFLAGKDTQYF. CDR3 in DNA: TGTGCCAGCGCTTTTCTAGCGGGTAAAGATACGCAGTATTTT.

The chain couples TRBV5-6 to TRBJ2-1, with 11 positions matching TRBD2. Germline assignment: CDR1 SGHDT and CDR2 YYEEEE. After removal of 4 bases from V and 0 bases from J, the junction contained 9 bases not matched to a gene. The CDR3 is 18 residues long. CDR3 in DNA: TGTGCCAGCAGCCTGGGACTAGCGGACTACAGCTCCTACAATGAGCAGTTCTTC. It specifies CASSLGLADYSSYNEQFF.

This clone was picked up a small number of times. The chain carries TRBV15 and TRBJ2-2; the match to TRBD1 covers 10 bases. J gave up 5 bases and V 3 bases, and 6 bases lay outside the gene matches. This CDR3 is built from 16 residues. The germline V gene encodes CDR1 LNHNV and CDR2 YYDKDF (reference sequence). CDR3 amino acids: CATSRPGQGGTGELFF. CDR3 DNA: TGTGCCACCAGCAGGCCCGGACAGGGGGGGACCGGGGAGCTGTTTTTT. Full variable domain (remainder filled in from reference TRBV15 and TRBJ2-2): DAMVIQNPRYQVTQFGKPVTLSCSQTLNHNVMYWYQQKSSQAPKLLFHYYDKDFNNEADTPDNFQSRRPNTSFCFLDIRSPGLGDTAMYLCATSRPGQGGTGELFFGEGSRLTVL.

CDR3 loop: CASRPAVVWTGGSDTQYF. Here the CDR3 DNA reads TGTGCCAGCAGACCGGCGGTCGTTTGGACAGGGGGTTCCGATACGCAGTATTTT. The rearrangement uses TRBV27 and TRBJ2-3; 10 nucleotides agree with TRBD1. CDR1 and CDR2 from the germline V gene are MNHEY and SMNVEV (reference sequence). V shed 6 bases and J 6 bases; nucleotides not matched to a gene: 18. The CDR3 has 18 amino acids.

The rearrangement uses TRBV3-1 (or the pseudogene TRBV3-2) and TRBJ1-5; TRBD1 matches 10 bases. V was pared by 1 base and J by 4 bases, with 19 bases of the junction left unmatched. The V gene's germline CDR1 is LGHDT and CDR2 YNNKEL (reference sequence). The CDR3 covers 21 residues. For the CDR3, the DNA is TGTGCCAGCAGCCAAGGACCCCGGGACAGGGGATCATATATAGAGAATCAGCCCCAGCATTTT. This codes for CASSQGPRDRGSYIENQPQHF.

V and J are TRBV19 and TRBJ2-6; tentatively, D is TRBD1 (5 bases). V was shortened by 1 base and J by 2 bases, with 9 bases between the two germline ends. Germline V gene lookup returns CDR1 LNHDA and CDR2 SQIVND (reference sequence). The CDR3 length is 16 residues. The CDR3 loop is CASSIGPGTGANVLTF. The CDR3 bases are TGTGCCAGTAGTATAGGCCCAGGGACTGGGGCCAACGTCCTGACTTTC.

This chain joins TRBV9 and TRBJ2-5; D might be TRBD2 (5 bases). CDR1 SGDLS and CDR2 YYNGEE come from the germline V gene. The CDR3 is 16 amino acids. The germline V and J ends were trimmed by 4 bases and 4 bases, with 20 bases remaining between them. The CDR3 region has the DNA TGTGCCAGCAGCACCCGACCTACCCCGGGGTTAGAGACCCAGTACTTC. This gives the protein CASSTRPTPGLETQYF.

The chain uses TRBV21-1 and TRBJ2-5; the D call of TRBD2 is as the table states it, not checked on the DNA. TRBV21-1 is a listed pseudogene. The CDR3 consists of 17 residues. CDR3 DNA: TGTGCCAGCAGCAAAAAGCGGGGAGGGGCTGCCGGGGAGACCCAGTACTTC. Translated: CASSKKRGGAAGETQYF.

The chain recombines TRBV5-1 with TRBJ2-1, with 9 nucleotides matching TRBD1. V shed 1 base and J 4 bases; nucleotides not matched to a gene: 3. The length of the CDR3 is 15 residues. Germline V gene lookup returns CDR1 SGHRS and CDR2 YFSETQ. The CDR3 region is CASSLTGGQYNEQFF. The CDR3, as DNA: TGCGCCAGCAGCTTGACAGGGGGCCAATACAATGAGCAGTTCTTC.